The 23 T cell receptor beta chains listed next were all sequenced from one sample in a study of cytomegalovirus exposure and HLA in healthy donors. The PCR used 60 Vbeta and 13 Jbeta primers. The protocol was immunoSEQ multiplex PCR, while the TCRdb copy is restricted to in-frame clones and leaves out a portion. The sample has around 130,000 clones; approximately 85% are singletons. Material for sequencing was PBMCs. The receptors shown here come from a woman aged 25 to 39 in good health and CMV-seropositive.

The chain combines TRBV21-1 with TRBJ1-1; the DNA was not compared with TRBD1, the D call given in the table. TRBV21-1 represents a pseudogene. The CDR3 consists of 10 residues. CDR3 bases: TGTGCCAGGACAGGGATTGAAGCTTTCTTT. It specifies CARTGIEAFF.

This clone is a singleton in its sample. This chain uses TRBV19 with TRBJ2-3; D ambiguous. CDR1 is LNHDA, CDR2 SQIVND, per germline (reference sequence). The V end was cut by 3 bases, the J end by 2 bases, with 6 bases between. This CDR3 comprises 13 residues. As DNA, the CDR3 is TGTGCCAGTAGTATCTACGACACAGATACGCAGTATTTT. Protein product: CASSIYDTDTQYF.

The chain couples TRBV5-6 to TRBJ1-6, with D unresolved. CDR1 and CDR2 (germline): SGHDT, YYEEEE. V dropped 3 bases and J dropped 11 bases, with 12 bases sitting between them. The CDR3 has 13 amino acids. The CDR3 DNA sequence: TGTGCCAGCAGCTCGGCCCCGGGTCCACCCCTCCACTTT. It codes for CASSSAPGPPLHF.

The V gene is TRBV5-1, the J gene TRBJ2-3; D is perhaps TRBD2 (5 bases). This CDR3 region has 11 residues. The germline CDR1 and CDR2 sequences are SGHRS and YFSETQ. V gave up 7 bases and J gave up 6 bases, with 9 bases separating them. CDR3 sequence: CASGLYDTQYF. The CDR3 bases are TGCGCCAGCGGACTTTACGATACGCAGTATTTT.

The CDR3 loop is CASSYSLGSRTEAFF. The CDR3 bases are TGTGCCAGCAGTTACTCGCTGGGCAGCCGCACTGAAGCTTTCTTT. The rearrangement joins TRBV6-5 to TRBJ1-1; no definite D call. Trimming shortened V by 0 bases and J by 4 bases, and 12 bases separated the two germline ends. CDR1 and CDR2 (germline): MNHEY, SVGAGI. This CDR3 has 15 amino acids.

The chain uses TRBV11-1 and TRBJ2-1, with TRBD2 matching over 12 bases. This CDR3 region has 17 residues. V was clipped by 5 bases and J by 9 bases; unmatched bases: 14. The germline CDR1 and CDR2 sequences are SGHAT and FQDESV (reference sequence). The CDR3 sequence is CASSRPSGGALDLEQFF. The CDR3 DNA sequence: TGTGCCAGCAGCCGACCTAGCGGGGGGGCCTTGGATCTTGAGCAGTTCTTC.

The chain's CDR3 is CASSNRGADTQYF. DNA for the CDR3: TGTGCCAGTAGTAACAGGGGGGCAGATACGCAGTATTTT. The J gene is TRBJ2-3, the V gene TRBV19; 8 nucleotides align to TRBD1. The CDR3 is 13 residues long. CDR1 is LNHDA and CDR2 is SQIVND in the germline V gene (reference sequence). V lost 4 bases and J lost 4; bases outside the gene matches: 1. Together with reference TRBV19 and TRBJ2-3, the CDR3 gives the full variable domain: DGGITQSPKYLFRKEGQNVTLSCEQNLNHDAMYWYRQDPGQGLRLIYYSQIVNDFQKGDIAEGYSVSREKKESFPLTVTSAQKNPTAFYLCASSNRGADTQYFGPGTRLTVL.

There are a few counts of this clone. DNA of the CDR3: TGTGCCAGCAGTCCATACAGTGACACTGAAGCTTTCTTT. Its translation: CASSPYSDTEAFF. The gene calls are TRBV28 and TRBJ1-1; D is uncertain. V was trimmed by 5 bases and J by 3 bases, leaving 10 bases between them. The CDR3 runs 13 residues. Germline V gene lookup returns CDR1 MDHEN and CDR2 SYDVKM.

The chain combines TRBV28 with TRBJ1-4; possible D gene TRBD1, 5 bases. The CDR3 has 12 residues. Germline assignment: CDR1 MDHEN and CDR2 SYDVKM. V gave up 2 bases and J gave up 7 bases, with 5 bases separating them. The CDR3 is CASSLRGEKLFF. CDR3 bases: TGTGCCAGCAGTTTAAGGGGTGAAAAACTGTTTTTT.

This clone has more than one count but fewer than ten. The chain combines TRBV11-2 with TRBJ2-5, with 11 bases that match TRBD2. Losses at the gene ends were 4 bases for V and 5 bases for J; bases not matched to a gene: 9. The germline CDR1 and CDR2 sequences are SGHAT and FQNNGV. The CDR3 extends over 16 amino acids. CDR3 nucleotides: TGTGCCAGCAGCTCGGGACTAGCGGACTTGGCGGAGACCCAGTACTTC. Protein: CASSSGLADLAETQYF.

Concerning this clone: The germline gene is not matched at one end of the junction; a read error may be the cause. CDR3 sequence reads: CSSSSSLKQGRPNEQYF. Written as DNA, the CDR3 is TGTTCCAGCAGCTCCTCCCTTAAACAGGGAAGGCCAAACGAGCAGTACTTC. V gene TRBV7-9 combines with J gene TRBJ2-7, with D perhaps matching TRBD1 (6 bases). Germline lookup yields CDR1 SEHNR and CDR2 FQNEAQ (reference sequence). CDR3 length: 17 residues.

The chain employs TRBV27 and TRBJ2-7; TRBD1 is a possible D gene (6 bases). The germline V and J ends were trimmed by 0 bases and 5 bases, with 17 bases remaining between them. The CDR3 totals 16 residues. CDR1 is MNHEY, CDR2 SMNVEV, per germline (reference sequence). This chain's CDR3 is CASSLSRYPGAHEQYF. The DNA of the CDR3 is TGTGCCAGCAGTTTATCGAGGTATCCAGGGGCCCACGAGCAGTACTTC.

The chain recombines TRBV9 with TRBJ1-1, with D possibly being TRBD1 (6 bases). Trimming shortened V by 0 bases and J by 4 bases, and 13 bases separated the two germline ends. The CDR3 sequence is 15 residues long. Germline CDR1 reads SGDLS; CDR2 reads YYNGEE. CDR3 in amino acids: CASSVDRAGGTEAFF. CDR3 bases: TGTGCCAGCAGCGTAGACAGGGCAGGAGGCACTGAAGCTTTCTTT.

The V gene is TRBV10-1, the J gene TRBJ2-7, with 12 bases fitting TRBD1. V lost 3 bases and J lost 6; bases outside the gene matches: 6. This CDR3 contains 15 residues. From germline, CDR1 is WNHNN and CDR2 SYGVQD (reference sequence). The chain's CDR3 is CASSDSGQGASEQYF. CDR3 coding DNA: TGCGCCAGCAGTGATTCGGGACAGGGGGCCAGCGAGCAGTACTTC.

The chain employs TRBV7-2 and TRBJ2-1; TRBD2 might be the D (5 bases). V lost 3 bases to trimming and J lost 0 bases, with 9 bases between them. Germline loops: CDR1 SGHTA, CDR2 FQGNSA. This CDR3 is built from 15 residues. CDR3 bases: TGTGCCAGCAGCTTTAGCGTGAGCTCCTACAATGAGCAGTTCTTC. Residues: CASSFSVSSYNEQFF.

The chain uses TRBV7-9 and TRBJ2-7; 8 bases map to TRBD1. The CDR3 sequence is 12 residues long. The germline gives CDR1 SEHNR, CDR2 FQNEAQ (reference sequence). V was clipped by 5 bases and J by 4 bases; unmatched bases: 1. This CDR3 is CASSTGGYEQYF. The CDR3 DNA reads TGTGCCAGCAGCACAGGGGGTTACGAGCAGTACTTC.

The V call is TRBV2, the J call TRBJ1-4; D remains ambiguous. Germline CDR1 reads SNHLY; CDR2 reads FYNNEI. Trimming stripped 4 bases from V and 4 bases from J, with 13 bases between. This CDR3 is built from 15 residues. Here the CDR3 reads CASSVRSLLNEKLFF. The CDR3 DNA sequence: TGTGCCAGCAGTGTCAGGTCCCTCCTTAATGAAAAACTGTTTTTT.

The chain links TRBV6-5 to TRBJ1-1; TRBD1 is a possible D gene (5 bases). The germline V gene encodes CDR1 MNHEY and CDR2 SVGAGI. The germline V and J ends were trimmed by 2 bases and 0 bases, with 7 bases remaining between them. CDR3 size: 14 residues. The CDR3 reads CASSYDSMNTEAFF. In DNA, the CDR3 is TGTGCCAGCAGTTACGACAGCATGAACACTGAAGCTTTCTTT.

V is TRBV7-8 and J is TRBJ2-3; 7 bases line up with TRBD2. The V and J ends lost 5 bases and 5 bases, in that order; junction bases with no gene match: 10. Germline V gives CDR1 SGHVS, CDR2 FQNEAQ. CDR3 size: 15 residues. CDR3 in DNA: TGTGCCAGCAGCCTACTAGCGTCTGGGGTAGATACGCAGTATTTT. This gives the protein CASSLLASGVDTQYF.

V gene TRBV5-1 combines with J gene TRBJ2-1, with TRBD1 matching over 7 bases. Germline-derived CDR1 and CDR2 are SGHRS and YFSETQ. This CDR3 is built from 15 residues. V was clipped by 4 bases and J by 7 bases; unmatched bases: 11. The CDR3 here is CASSPTTGPENEQFF. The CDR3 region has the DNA TGCGCCAGCAGCCCCACGACAGGGCCAGAGAATGAGCAGTTCTTC.

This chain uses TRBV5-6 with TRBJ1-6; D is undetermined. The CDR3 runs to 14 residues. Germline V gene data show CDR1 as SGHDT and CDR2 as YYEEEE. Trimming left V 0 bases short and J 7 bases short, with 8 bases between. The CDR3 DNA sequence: TGTGCCAGCAGCTTGGGGCAAACAAATTCACCCCTCCACTTT. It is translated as CASSLGQTNSPLHF.

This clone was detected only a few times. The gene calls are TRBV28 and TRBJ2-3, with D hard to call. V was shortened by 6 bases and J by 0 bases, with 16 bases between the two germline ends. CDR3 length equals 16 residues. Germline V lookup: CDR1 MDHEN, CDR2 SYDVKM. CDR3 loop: CASSSLMKTSTDTQYF. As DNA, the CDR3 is TGTGCCAGCAGCTCCCTGATGAAGACTAGCACAGATACGCAGTATTTT.

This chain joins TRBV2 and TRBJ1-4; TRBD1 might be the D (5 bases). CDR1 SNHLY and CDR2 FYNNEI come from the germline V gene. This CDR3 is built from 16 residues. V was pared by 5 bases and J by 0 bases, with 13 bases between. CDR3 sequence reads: CASSFSGLSTNEKLFF. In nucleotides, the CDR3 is TGTGCCAGCAGTTTTTCAGGGTTGTCAACTAATGAAAAACTGTTTTTT. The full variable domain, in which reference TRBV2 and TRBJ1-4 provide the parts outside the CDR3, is EPEVTQTPSHQVTQMGQEVILRCVPISNHLYFYWYRQILGQKVEFLVSFYNNEISEKSEIFDDQFSVERPDGSNFTLKIRSTKLEDSAMYFCASSFSGLSTNEKLFFGSGTQLSVL.